Following are 32 T cell receptor beta chains from one sample sequenced in a study of T cells in Graves' hyperthyroidism and ophthalmopathy. The TCR beta CDR3 regions underwent amplification using RNA transcripts as the source. The primer set for the first-round RT-PCR of the TCR CDR3 was HTBI. Each CDR3 protein is one row after TCRdb ran MiXCR on the multiplex PCR reads. The table includes about 640,000 distinct CDR3 sequences, roughly 20% detected once. Sequencing was carried out using blood. All receptors come from a man aged 30 to 45 with Graves' ophthalmopathy.

This clonotype has ten or more counts. The CDR3 is CASSLVASWYEQFF. CDR3 DNA sequence: TGTGCCAGCAGCTTAGTGGCTAGTTGGTATGAGCAGTTCTTC. J is TRBJ2-1 and V is TRBV7-8; no clear D. This CDR3 contains 14 residues. The ends were cut back, 1 base at V and 8 bases at J, with 12 bases in the middle. The germline CDR1 and CDR2 sequences are SGHVS and FQNEAQ. The full variable domain, in which reference TRBV7-8 and TRBJ2-1 provide the parts outside the CDR3, is GAGVSQSPRYKVAKRGQDVALRCDPISGHVSLFWYQQALGQGPEFLTYFQNEAQLDKSGLPSDRFFAERPEGSVSTLKIQRTQQEDSAVYLCASSLVASWYEQFFGPGTRLTVL.

This chain uses TRBV20-1 with TRBJ2-5; 11 bases are a match to TRBD1. Germline lookup yields CDR1 DFQATT and CDR2 SNEGSKA (reference sequence). V lost 3 bases and J lost 4; bases outside the gene matches: 10. The CDR3 covers 16 residues. The DNA for the CDR3 is TGCAGTGCTAGCCCCCGGGACAGGGGGGACGGAGAGACCCAGTACTTC. Encoded protein: CSASPRDRGDGETQYF.

This clonotype was found many times. The chain uses TRBV20-1 and TRBJ2-1; 7 bases map to TRBD1. The CDR3 sequence is 15 residues long. With 6 bases clipped from V and 8 bases from J, the junction kept 16 bases outside the gene matches. The V gene's germline CDR1 is DFQATT and CDR2 SNEGSKA (reference sequence). As DNA, the CDR3 is TGCAGTGCCTGGGTACAGGGGACGTACTTGGATGAGCAGTTCTTC. The encoded protein is CSAWVQGTYLDEQFF.

The chain uses TRBV19 and TRBJ1-2, with D unresolved. This CDR3 contains 13 residues. V lost 7 bases to trimming and J lost 4 bases, with 13 bases between them. Germline-derived CDR1 and CDR2 are LNHDA and SQIVND (reference sequence). This CDR3 is CASKAGFGYGYTF. The CDR3 DNA sequence: TGTGCCAGTAAAGCGGGATTCGGCTATGGCTACACCTTC.

This clonotype occurred a few times. The rearrangement uses TRBV29-1 and TRBJ1-1, with TRBD1 identical over 7 bases. Germline V CDR1 and CDR2: SQVTM, ANQGSEA. This CDR3 is 14 amino acids long. V dropped 0 bases and J dropped 6; count of bases not matched to a gene: 7. The CDR3 nucleotides read TGCAGCGTTGAAGATGGCAGGGGGATCCCTGAAGCTTTCTTT. Encoded protein: CSVEDGRGIPEAFF.

This clonotype was seen repeatedly, ten times or more. The chain is built from TRBV7-8 and TRBJ2-1; TRBD2 aligns across 8 bases. Trimming removed 0 bases from V and 9 bases from J; junction bases left unmatched: 13. The CDR3 contains 17 residues. The V gene's germline CDR1 is SGHVS and CDR2 FQNEAQ. The CDR3 loop is CASSLASGLDELGEQFF. The CDR3, as DNA: TGTGCCAGCAGCTTAGCGTCGGGACTAGACGAGTTAGGTGAGCAGTTCTTC. Filled out from reference TRBV7-8 and TRBJ2-1, the complete variable domain reads GAGVSQSPRYKVAKRGQDVALRCDPISGHVSLFWYQQALGQGPEFLTYFQNEAQLDKSGLPSDRFFAERPEGSVSTLKIQRTQQEDSAVYLCASSLASGLDELGEQFFGPGTRLTVL.

This clonotype was seen repeatedly, ten times or more. The V call is TRBV3-1, the J call TRBJ2-2, with D maybe TRBD1 (7 bases). V was pared by 4 bases and J by 3 bases, with 12 bases between. The CDR3 loop spans 15 amino acids. The V gene's germline CDR1 is LGHDT and CDR2 YNNKEL (reference sequence). In nucleotides, the CDR3 is TGTGCCAGCAGCCGCCAGGGGGGCGACACCGGGGAGCTGTTTTTT. It is translated as CASSRQGGDTGELFF.

This clonotype has a handful of counts. The chain employs TRBV28 and TRBJ1-2, with 8 bases aligning to TRBD1. In germline, CDR1 is MDHEN, CDR2 SYDVKM. This CDR3 has 14 residues. The V gene end was trimmed by 5 bases and the J gene end by 3 bases; junction bases not matched to a gene: 5. The CDR3 bases are TGTGCCAGCAGTACGACAGGGGAGTACTATGGCTACACCTTC. Translated, it gives CASSTTGEYYGYTF.

The chain links TRBV14 to TRBJ2-3; D not resolved. CDR3 length: 13 amino acids. The V end was cut by 1 base, the J end by 6 bases, with 8 bases between. CDR1 and CDR2 (germline): SGHDN, FVKESK. The DNA of the CDR3 is TGTGCCAGCAGCCAAGGACTTCGGGATACGCAGTATTTT. The encoded protein is CASSQGLRDTQYF.

The CDR3 here is CASSFIPGTGGAYEKLFF. The CDR3 region has the DNA TGTGCCAGCAGTTTTATTCCCGGGACAGGGGGCGCGTATGAAAAACTGTTTTTT. J is TRBJ1-4 and V is TRBV27, with 12 nucleotides matching TRBD1. Germline V gene lookup returns CDR1 MNHEY and CDR2 SMNVEV (reference sequence). V was clipped by 3 bases and J by 6 bases; unmatched bases: 11. The CDR3 is 18 residues long.

In its sample, this clonotype was seen a few times. The CDR3 protein is CSVATGAYGYTF. For the CDR3, the DNA is TGCAGCGTTGCGACAGGGGCCTATGGCTACACCTTC. The chain combines TRBV29-1 with TRBJ1-2; 8 nucleotides align to TRBD1. Germline CDR1 reads SQVTM; CDR2 reads ANQGSEA. Trimming at V came to 4 bases and at J to 4 bases, leaving 2 bases not matched to a gene. The length of the CDR3 is 12 residues.

This clonotype was counted only a few times. The chain joins TRBV7-2 to TRBJ1-1; D gene unclear. V gave up 5 bases and J gave up 7 bases, with 14 bases separating them. The germline gives CDR1 SGHTA, CDR2 FQGNSA. The CDR3 totals 13 residues. DNA of the CDR3: TGTGCCAGCAGCCCCAATAGATTAAATGAAGCTTTCTTT. Protein: CASSPNRLNEAFF.

In this sample, this clonotype turned up many times. The rearrangement joins TRBV6-1 to TRBJ1-1; 7 bases agree with TRBD1. Germline V lookup: CDR1 MNHNS, CDR2 SASEGT. The V segment lost 8 bases and the J segment 1 base; nucleotides outside the gene matches: 7. CDR3 length equals 14 residues. In nucleotides, the CDR3 is TGTGCCAGCTCACAGGGGTGGAAGAACACTGAAGCTTTCTTT. Translated, it gives CASSQGWKNTEAFF.

V gene TRBV11-3 combines with J gene TRBJ2-2; perhaps D is TRBD1 or TRBD2 (6 bases each). V lost 1 base and J 4 bases, leaving 13 bases between the germline ends. The CDR3 totals 16 residues. CDR1 and CDR2 (germline): SGHNT, YENEEA. The CDR3 DNA follows: TGTGCCAGCAGCTTAGTCGGGGGCGCCCTCACCGGGGAGCTGTTTTTT. Translation: CASSLVGGALTGELFF. Together with reference TRBV11-3 and TRBJ2-2, the CDR3 gives the full variable domain: EAGVVQSPRYKIIEKKQPVAFWCNPISGHNTLYWYLQNLGQGPELLIRYENEEAVDDSQLPKDRFSAERLKGVDSTLKIQPAELGDSAVYLCASSLVGGALTGELFFGEGSRLTVL.

The V gene is TRBV3-1, the J gene TRBJ2-7, with D possibly being TRBD1 or TRBD2 (6 bases each). Germline CDR1 is LGHDT and CDR2 is YNNKEL (reference sequence). The CDR3 loop spans 14 amino acids. V lost 0 bases to trimming and J lost 6 bases, with 12 bases between them. The CDR3, as DNA: TGTGCCAGCAGCCAAGACCCTCGGGGGCGCGAGCAGTACTTC. It codes for CASSQDPRGREQYF.

This clonotype was seen many times. This sequence joins TRBV11-2 and TRBJ2-1; 9 nucleotides align to TRBD2. The CDR3 is 16 amino acids. Germline V gene lookup returns CDR1 SGHAT and CDR2 FQNNGV. The V segment lost 0 bases and the J segment 3 bases; nucleotides outside the gene matches: 3. CDR3 region: CASSLETSGVYNEQFF. In DNA form, the CDR3 reads TGTGCCAGCAGCTTAGAGACTAGCGGAGTCTACAATGAGCAGTTCTTC.

This clonotype came up a few times. This sequence joins TRBV5-5 and TRBJ1-5; 11 bases match TRBD1. Per germline, CDR1 SGHKS and CDR2 YYEKEE (reference sequence). This CDR3 has 14 amino acids. V trimming: 3 bases; J trimming: 7 bases; junction bases outside the gene matches: 3. The CDR3 region has the DNA TGTGCCAGCAGCTGGGACAGGGGGGTACAGCCCCAGCATTTT. This gives the protein CASSWDRGVQPQHF.

This clonotype has only a few counts. One end of the junction does not line up with germline, which may come from a read error. The chain combines TRBV5-1 with TRBJ1-1; 7 bases fit TRBD1. Germline-derived CDR1 and CDR2 are SGHRS and YFSETQ. This CDR3 contains 15 residues. CDR3 coding DNA: TGCGTCAGCAGCGCCGGACAGGCCGCGAACACTGAAGCTTTCTTT. Amino acid sequence: CVSSAGQAANTEAFF.

This clonotype came up a few times. J is TRBJ1-3 and V is TRBV28; possible D gene TRBD1, 5 bases. Trimming took 4 bases from V and 5 from J, leaving 9 bases between them. Germline V lookup: CDR1 MDHEN, CDR2 SYDVKM. The CDR3 extends over 13 amino acids. The CDR3 bases are TGTGCCAGCAGTTCGGACAAACGAAACACCATATATTTT. Translation gives CASSSDKRNTIYF.

The gene calls are TRBV20-1 and TRBJ2-3; D not certain. Germline V gene lookup returns CDR1 DFQATT and CDR2 SNEGSKA (reference sequence). The CDR3 has 14 residues. With 6 bases removed from V and 2 bases from J, the gap between germline ends came to 15 bases. CDR3 bases: TGCAGTGCCCGACCCGCGGCGTACACAGATACGCAGTATTTT. As protein: CSARPAAYTDTQYF.

The CDR3 nucleotides are TGCGCCAGCAGCTTGACAGGGGGCGACAATCAGCCCCAGCATTTT. It encodes CASSLTGGDNQPQHF. J is TRBJ1-5 and V is TRBV5-1; TRBD1 aligns across 9 bases. V lost 1 base, J lost 3 bases, and 2 bases stayed unmatched. This CDR3 region has 15 residues. Germline V gives CDR1 SGHRS, CDR2 YFSETQ.

This clonotype was observed once. The chain carries TRBV28 and TRBJ1-5; 9 positions match TRBD1. The CDR3 runs to 15 residues. Germline trimming cut 7 bases from V and 3 bases from J; bases unmatched to any gene: 7. Germline V lookup: CDR1 MDHEN, CDR2 SYDVKM. CDR3 sequence reads: CASILGTGNNQPQHF. The CDR3, as DNA: TGTGCCAGCATCCTCGGGACAGGGAACAATCAGCCCCAGCATTTT.

There are many counts of this clonotype. The chain employs TRBV7-9 and TRBJ2-7; 9 bases match TRBD1. After removal of 5 bases from V and 5 bases from J, the junction contained 4 bases not matched to a gene. The CDR3 extends over 13 amino acids. Germline loops: CDR1 SEHNR, CDR2 FQNEAQ (reference sequence). The CDR3 here is CASSPTGGHEQYF. DNA for the CDR3: TGTGCCAGCAGCCCTACAGGGGGCCACGAGCAGTACTTC.

This sequence joins TRBV28 and TRBJ2-4; 7 nucleotides match TRBD1. Per germline, CDR1 MDHEN and CDR2 SYDVKM. V trimming: 7 bases; J trimming: 5 bases; junction bases outside the gene matches: 8. This CDR3 is 14 amino acids long. CDR3 in amino acids: CASTSQGTQNIQYF. In nucleotides, the CDR3 is TGTGCCAGCACCTCACAGGGGACCCAAAACATTCAGTACTTC. Combining the CDR3 with reference TRBV28 and TRBJ2-4 gives the whole variable domain DVKVTQSSRYLVKRTGEKVFLECVQDMDHENMFWYRQDPGLGLRLIYFSYDVKMKEKGDIPEGYSVSREKKERFSLILESASTNQTSMYLCASTSQGTQNIQYFGAGTRLSVL.

V usage is TRBV20-1 and J usage is TRBJ2-3, with TRBD2 identical over 8 bases. CDR3 length equals 14 residues. V was pared by 6 bases and J by 4 bases, with 9 bases of the junction left unmatched. Per the germline V gene, CDR1 is DFQATT and CDR2 is SNEGSKA (reference sequence). The CDR3: CSAERESGADTQYF. CDR3 nucleotides: TGCAGTGCGGAGCGGGAGTCGGGCGCAGATACGCAGTATTTT.

This clonotype has more than one count but fewer than ten. The J gene is TRBJ2-1, the V gene TRBV7-3; 9 nucleotides match TRBD1. Germline loops: CDR1 SGHTA, CDR2 FQGTGA. V shed 5 bases and J 0 bases; nucleotides not matched to a gene: 5. The CDR3 runs 16 residues. CDR3 residues: CASSPQGAVSYNEQFF. For the CDR3, the DNA is TGTGCCAGCAGCCCACAGGGGGCCGTCTCCTACAATGAGCAGTTCTTC. The full variable domain, rest sourced from reference TRBV7-3 and TRBJ2-1, is GAGVSQTPSNKVTEKGKYVELRCDPISGHTALYWYRQSLGQGPEFLIYFQGTGAADDSGLPNDRFFAVRPEGSVSTLKIQRTERGDSAVYLCASSPQGAVSYNEQFFGPGTRLTVL.

In its sample, this clonotype was seen many times. The V and J genes are TRBV9 and TRBJ2-7; D tentatively reads TRBD1 or TRBD2 (5 bases each). The germline V gene has CDR1 SGDLS and CDR2 YYNGEE. Deletions cut 5 bases from V and 0 bases from J, with 9 bases between. This CDR3 comprises 13 residues. For the CDR3, the DNA is TGTGCCAGCAGTGTGGGGGACTCCTACGAGCAGTACTTC. This translates into CASSVGDSYEQYF.

J is TRBJ2-7 and V is TRBV15; no definite D call. This CDR3 spans 12 amino acids. With 5 bases removed from V and 4 bases from J, the gap between germline ends came to 9 bases. CDR1 LNHNV and CDR2 YYDKDF come from the germline V gene (reference sequence). CDR3 sequence: CATSPAGYEQYF. The CDR3 region has the DNA TGTGCCACCAGCCCGGCTGGTTACGAGCAGTACTTC.

The chain recombines TRBV9 with TRBJ2-2; D is unclear. With 4 bases removed from V and 7 bases from J, the gap between germline ends came to 14 bases. Germline V gene sequence: CDR1 SGDLS, CDR2 YYNGEE. This CDR3 contains 14 residues. CDR3 nucleotides: TGTGCCAGCAGCCAAGGGTGGGATTTCGGGGAGCTGTTTTTT. Residues: CASSQGWDFGELFF.

The chain combines TRBV30 with TRBJ2-1; D call uncertain. In germline, CDR1 is GTSNPN, CDR2 SVGIG (reference sequence). V lost 4 bases and J lost 2, with 9 bases in between. There are 13 residues in the CDR3. Here the CDR3 DNA reads TGTGCCTGGAAGGGTCGAGCCTACAATGAGCAGTTCTTC. This sequence encodes CAWKGRAYNEQFF.

The sample holds many counts of this clonotype. J is TRBJ2-3 and V is TRBV28, with a tentative D call TRBD2 (5 bases). CDR1 is MDHEN, CDR2 SYDVKM, per germline. The CDR3 is 16 amino acids. Trimming removed 2 bases at V and 0 bases at J, with 12 bases between. DNA for the CDR3: TGTGCCAGCAGTTTAGGTGGGAGAGGTAGCACAGATACGCAGTATTTT. Protein product: CASSLGGRGSTDTQYF.

This clonotype was found once. The chain employs TRBV5-1 and TRBJ2-5, with TRBD2 matching over 14 bases. This CDR3 contains 16 residues. Germline V gene data show CDR1 as SGHRS and CDR2 as YFSETQ. The ends lost 4 bases at V and 1 base at J; junction bases unmatched: 3. The CDR3 nucleotides read TGCGCCAGCAGCCCGGGACTAGCGGGAGCCCAAGAGACCCAGTACTTC. This encodes CASSPGLAGAQETQYF.